These T cell receptor beta chains were read from a single sample in a study of blood T cell repertoires in COVID-19. The method was immunoSEQ multiplex PCR; TCRdb's version includes in-frame clones alone and lacks a portion of them. The data contain under 200,000 clones, 80% to 85% of them singletons. The specimen was peripheral blood. The receptors here all came from a woman aged 60-75 years with acute or convalescent COVID-19. The CDR3 runs from the conserved cysteine through the conserved F or W. Fields, in order: J gene, CDR3 length, clone size, D gene, V gene, CDR3 protein, CDR3 DNA. D genes are given only for firm matches. Size values are once, few and many counts, or a class for expanded clones, and some rows have none.

TRBJ1-1 15 . . TRBV5-6 CASSLGQVMNTEAFF TGTGCCAGCAGCTTGGGACAGGTCATGAACACTGAAGCTTTCTTT
TRBJ2-3 13 . . TRBV19 CASSITSADTQYF TGTGCCAGTAGTATCACTAGTGCAGATACGCAGTATTTT
TRBJ1-1 9 . . TRBV2 CASGTEAFF TGTGCCAGCGGGACAGAAGCTTTCTTT
TRBJ1-2 13 . TRBD1 TRBV6-5 CASSLQGNYGYTF TGTGCCAGCAGCCTACAGGGGAACTATGGCTACACCTTC
TRBJ2-3 17 . TRBD2 TRBV5-4 CASSFGVGTSGKDTQYF TGTGCCAGCAGCTTTGGTGTCGGGACTAGCGGTAAAGATACGCAGTATTTT
TRBJ1-1 15 . TRBD1 TRBV9 CASSAPDRGNTEAFF TGTGCCAGCAGCGCTCCCGACAGGGGAAACACTGAAGCTTTCTTT
TRBJ1-4 15 . . TRBV7-9 CASSRAGGSDEKLFF TGTGCCAGCAGCCGGGCCGGGGGGAGTGATGAAAAACTGTTTTTT
TRBJ1-1 13 . . TRBV24-1 CATGEGLNTEAFF TGTGCCACCGGCGAGGGATTGAACACTGAAGCTTTCTTT
TRBJ2-5 14 . TRBD1 TRBV11-2 CASSPGTGQETQYF TGTGCCAGCAGCCCTGGGACAGGCCAAGAGACCCAGTACTTC
TRBJ2-1 17 . . TRBV5-6 CASSPFGGSVNYNEQFF TGTGCCAGCAGCCCCTTTGGGGGGTCTGTTAACTACAATGAGCAGTTCTTC
TRBJ1-6 15 . . TRBV21-1 CASSKATGGESPLHF TGTGCCAGCAGCAAAGCCACAGGGGGCGAGTCACCCCTCCACTTT
TRBJ1-4 15 . TRBD1 TRBV28 CASSFTGGRREKLFF TGTGCCAGCAGTTTTACAGGGGGGAGGAGGGAAAAACTGTTTTTT
TRBJ1-3 15 . . TRBV15 CATSNGDTAGNTIYF TGTGCCACCAGCAACGGGGACACCGCCGGAAACACCATATATTTT
TRBJ1-1 15 . . TRBV9 CASSVVRQSGTEAFF TGTGCCAGCAGCGTAGTAAGACAGTCGGGCACTGAAGCTTTCTTT
TRBJ2-1 16 . TRBD2 TRBV7-2 CASSSTSGGARSEQFF TGTGCCAGCAGCTCGACTAGCGGGGGGGCCAGAAGTGAGCAGTTCTTC
TRBJ1-2 15 few TRBD1 TRBV2 CASSETGGQASGYTF TGTGCCAGCAGTGAGACTGGGGGACAGGCTTCTGGCTACACCTTC
TRBJ1-6 13 . . TRBV30 CAWTDRTNSPLHF TGTGCCTGGACCGACAGAACTAATTCACCCCTCCACTTT
TRBJ1-6 14 few . TRBV7-2 CASSFSQGNSPLHF TGTGCCAGCAGCTTTTCCCAGGGGAATTCACCCCTCCACTTT
TRBJ2-3 15 . TRBD2 TRBV30 CAWSVSGGSTDTQYF TGTGCCTGGAGTGTCAGCGGGGGCTCCACAGATACGCAGTATTTT
TRBJ1-2 14 . TRBD1 TRBV7-6 CASSPGTANNGYTF TGTGCCAGCAGCCCCGGGACAGCTAATAATGGCTACACCTTC
TRBJ2-2 14 few . TRBV5-4 CASSLELYTGELFF TGTGCCAGCAGCTTGGAACTTTACACCGGGGAGCTGTTTTTT
TRBJ1-5 13 . TRBD1 TRBV14 CASSRDRGQPQHF TGTGCCAGCAGCCGGGACAGGGGTCAGCCCCAGCATTTT
TRBJ2-7 14 . . TRBV18 CASSPVSPSSEQYF TGTGCCAGCTCACCGGTATCACCCTCGAGCGAGCAGTACTTC
TRBJ1-5 13 . . TRBV2 CASNLEFNQPQHF TGTGCCAGCAATCTAGAATTCAATCAGCCCCAGCATTTT
TRBJ2-5 16 . . TRBV5-1 CASSLLGGRTEETQYF TGCGCCAGCAGTTTGCTAGGCGGGCGAACCGAAGAGACCCAGTACTTC
TRBJ1-2 14 . . TRBV23-1 CASSRRRAHYGYTF TGCGCCAGCAGTCGTCGCAGGGCCCACTATGGCTACACCTTC
TRBJ1-6 11 . . TRBV19 CASSGASPLHF TGTGCCAGTTCGGGAGCTTCACCCCTCCACTTT
TRBJ1-3 14 . TRBD1 TRBV14 CASSLTGAGNTIYF TGTGCCAGCAGCCTGACAGGGGCTGGAAACACCATATATTTT
TRBJ2-5 12 . . TRBV15 CATSASEEIQYF TGTGCCACCAGCGCTAGCGAAGAGATCCAGTACTTC
TRBJ2-3 15 . TRBD1 TRBV3-1/TRBV3-2 CASSSGQWRTDTQYF TGTGCCAGCAGCTCGGGACAGTGGCGCACAGATACGCAGTATTTT
TRBJ2-7 12 . . TRBV7-2 CASSTEVSPQYF TGTGCCAGCAGCACCGAAGTGAGTCCCCAGTACTTC
TRBJ2-1 11 . . TRBV2 CASTEEGKWVF TGTGCCAGCACCGAGGAGGGAAAGTGGGTCTTC
TRBJ1-1 18 . . TRBV5-4 CASSLGFTGYQTRPEAFF TGTGCCAGCAGCTTGGGGTTTACAGGGTACCAGACAAGACCTGAAGCTTTCTTT
TRBJ2-3 16 once TRBD2 TRBV2 CASSHWTSGTTDTQYF TGTGCCAGCAGTCATTGGACTAGCGGGACCACAGATACGCAGTATTTT
TRBJ2-1 17 . TRBD1 TRBV19 CASSVGTGGIRNNEQFF TGTGCCAGTAGTGTCGGGACAGGGGGCATTCGGAACAATGAGCAGTTCTTC
TRBJ1-1 14 . . TRBV7-9 CASSSGVGNTEAFF TGTGCCAGCAGCTCAGGGGTGGGGAACACTGAAGCTTTCTTT
TRBJ1-5 15 . TRBD1 TRBV28 CASSSDRERNQPQHF TGTGCCAGCAGTTCGGACAGGGAGCGGAATCAGCCCCAGCATTTT
TRBJ1-5 14 . TRBD1 TRBV7-2 CASSGTGGNQPQHF TGTGCCAGCAGTGGGACAGGGGGCAATCAGCCCCAGCATTTT
TRBJ2-1 13 few . TRBV19 CASSINGYNEQFF TGTGCCAGTAGTATAAACGGCTACAATGAGCAGTTCTTC
TRBJ2-1 17 . TRBD2 TRBV19 CASSTLKGTSGHNEQFF TGTGCCAGTAGTACACTCAAAGGGACTAGCGGTCACAATGAGCAGTTCTTC
TRBJ1-5 13 . . TRBV9 CASGGGVGQPQHF TGTGCCAGCGGAGGGGGGGTTGGACAGCCCCAGCATTTT
TRBJ1-4 15 once . TRBV15 CATSRAQGFGEKLFF TGTGCCACCAGCAGAGCACAGGGATTTGGTGAAAAACTGTTTTTT
TRBJ2-1 16 . . TRBV21-1 CASSASGQGINNEQFF TGTGCCAGCAGCGCATCGGGACAGGGGATCAACAATGAGCAGTTCTTC
TRBJ2-7 15 . . TRBV7-6 CASSPVRGGLTSQYF TGTGCCAGCAGCCCGGTTAGGGGGGGGCTGACATCGCAGTACTTC
TRBJ2-1 15 . TRBD1 TRBV6-5 CASSSRGQGVDEQFF TGTGCCAGCAGCTCCCGGGGACAGGGGGTAGATGAGCAGTTCTTC
TRBJ1-6 15 few TRBD1 TRBV9 CASSMGTGGKSPLHF TGTGCCAGCAGCATGGGGACAGGGGGAAAATCACCCCTCCACTTT
TRBJ1-6 17 . . TRBV27 CASSPRTDSYYNSPLHF TGTGCCAGCAGTCCTCGGACAGACAGCTACTATAATTCACCCCTCCACTTT
TRBJ2-2 13 . . TRBV24-1 CATSERRTGELFF TGTGCCACCAGTGAGAGGAGAACCGGGGAGCTGTTTTTT
TRBJ2-3 13 . . TRBV18 CASSPMSSDTQYF TGTGCCAGCTCACCAATGAGTTCAGATACGCAGTATTTT
TRBJ1-3 11 . . TRBV30 CAWSVLKTIYF TGTGCCTGGAGTGTACTCAAGACCATATATTTT
TRBJ1-5 16 . . TRBV6-6 CASSYFGEGGDQPQHF TGTGCCAGCAGTTACTTTGGAGAGGGTGGGGATCAGCCCCAGCATTTT
TRBJ1-6 17 . TRBD1 TRBV28 CASSPTQGASYNSPLHF TGTGCCAGCAGTCCGACCCAGGGGGCATCCTATAATTCACCCCTCCACTTT
TRBJ2-3 15 . TRBD2 TRBV19 CASSPRLAGEDTQYF TGTGCCAGTAGTCCCCGACTAGCGGGGGAGGATACGCAGTATTTT
TRBJ1-2 13 . . TRBV18 CASSPTEDYGYTF TGTGCCAGCTCACCCACTGAGGACTATGGCTACACCTTC
TRBJ2-7 16 . TRBD2 TRBV5-5 CASRLQGAGTSGEQYF TGTGCCAGCAGATTACAGGGAGCCGGGACTAGCGGCGAGCAGTACTTC
TRBJ1-5 18 . . TRBV24-1 CATSEPFRVLYSNQPQHF TGTGCCACCAGTGAGCCCTTCAGGGTCCTCTATAGCAATCAGCCCCAGCATTTT
TRBJ1-5 14 . . TRBV5-8 CASSLGIGNQPQHF TGTGCCAGCAGCTTGGGAATAGGCAATCAGCCCCAGCATTTT
TRBJ1-2 15 . . TRBV30 CAWSLHTGDNYGYTF TGTGCCTGGAGTCTTCACACAGGAGATAACTATGGCTACACCTTC
TRBJ1-5 14 . TRBD1 TRBV19 CASSIRTGAQPQHF TGTGCCAGTAGTATTAGGACAGGCGCTCAGCCCCAGCATTTT
TRBJ1-6 13 . . TRBV25-1 CASNQAYNSPLHF TGTGCCAGCAATCAGGCTTATAATTCACCCCTCCACTTT